These T cell receptor beta chains were read from a single sample in a study of CD4+ T cells in melanoma. Produced via immunoSEQ multiplex PCR; TCRdb's table is partial and in-frame only. The sample consists of roughly 120,000 clones, 92% of them appearing once. The sequencing sample was made of peripheral blood. The receptors derive from a human donor with melanoma. CDR3s include the opening cysteine and the closing phenylalanine or tryptophan. The order of the fields is J gene, V gene, D gene, clone size, CDR3 protein, CDR3 DNA. The D gene is left open where the match is weak. Clone sizes are given selectively: once, few, many, or a class where the clone is expanded.

TRBJ1-1	TRBV27	-	-	CASSLWGGEAFF	TGTGCCAGCAGTTTATGGGGAGGTGAAGCTTTCTTT
TRBJ2-5	TRBV4-2	TRBD2	-	CASSQDVGTSGATQYF	TGTGCCAGCAGCCAAGATGTAGGGACTAGCGGGGCGACCCAGTACTTC
TRBJ2-7	TRBV27	-	-	CASSWDNSYEQYF	TGTGCCAGCAGTTGGGACAACTCCTACGAGCAGTACTTC
TRBJ2-3	TRBV2	-	-	CAVGLSGADTQYF	TGTGCCGTTGGACTCTCCGGGGCGGATACGCAGTATTTT
TRBJ2-5	TRBV29-1	TRBD1	-	CSVEGGSGGIKTQYF	TGCAGCGTTGAAGGTGGGTCAGGGGGCATAAAGACCCAGTACTTC
TRBJ2-5	TRBV19	TRBD2	-	CASSLGLAGGPGETQYF	TGTGCCAGTAGTCTAGGACTAGCGGGAGGACCGGGGGAGACCCAGTACTTC
TRBJ1-2	TRBV2	-	few	CASSPGDYGYTF	TGTGCCAGCAGTCCAGGGGACTATGGCTACACCTTC
TRBJ1-5	TRBV28	-	few	CASLPKGHQPQHF	TGTGCCAGCCTTCCCAAGGGCCATCAGCCCCAGCATTTT
TRBJ2-1	TRBV6-5	TRBD1	-	CASSSTGTGGNEQFF	TGTGCCAGCAGTTCAACCGGGACAGGGGGCAATGAGCAGTTCTTC
TRBJ2-7	TRBV29-1	-	-	CSKRLGATYEQYF	TGCAGCAAAAGGCTAGGGGCGACCTACGAGCAGTACTTC
TRBJ2-5	TRBV5-1	TRBD1	-	CASSPSPGQEETQYF	TGCGCCAGCAGCCCTTCACCGGGACAGGAGGAGACCCAGTACTTC
TRBJ2-3	TRBV7-2	-	-	CASSLRPSYSTDTQYF	TGTGCCAGCAGCTTACGTCCTAGCTACTCCACAGATACGCAGTATTTT
TRBJ1-2	TRBV4-3	TRBD1	-	CASSQSRDRGPLMGYTF	TGCGCCAGCAGCCAATCCCGGGACAGGGGGCCCTTAATGGGCTACACCTTC
TRBJ2-3	TRBV4-1	TRBD2	-	CASSHSGGSLADTQYF	TGCGCCAGCAGCCATTCTGGCGGGAGTTTGGCAGATACGCAGTATTTT
TRBJ2-3	TRBV4-2	TRBD2	-	CASSQGMGGGGTTDTQYF	TGTGCCAGCAGCCAGGGAATGGGTGGGGGAGGGACGACAGATACGCAGTATTTT
TRBJ1-3	TRBV4-1	TRBD1	-	CASSQGTGAPGSGNTIYF	TGCGCCAGCAGCCAAGGGACAGGGGCCCCTGGCTCTGGAAACACCATATATTTT
TRBJ2-7	TRBV7-3	TRBD2	-	CASSRGGGHEQYF	TGTGCCAGCAGCCGCGGGGGGGGGCACGAGCAGTACTTC
TRBJ2-1	TRBV4-3	-	-	CASSQVRVYNEQFF	TGCGCCAGCAGCCAAGTTCGGGTTTACAATGAGCAGTTCTTC
TRBJ1-3	TRBV7-9	-	-	CASSYFEGSGNTIYF	TGTGCCAGCAGCTACTTTGAGGGGTCAGGAAACACCATATATTTT
TRBJ1-1	TRBV7-6	-	-	CASSQGVLSEAFF	TGTGCCAGCAGCCAAGGGGTTCTATCAGAAGCTTTCTTT
TRBJ1-1	TRBV4-3	-	-	CASSQAHLNTEAFF	TGCGCCAGCAGCCAAGCACACTTGAACACTGAAGCTTTCTTT
TRBJ1-5	TRBV7-2	-	-	CASSLGRPHQPQHF	TGTGCCAGCAGCTTAGGCAGGCCCCATCAGCCCCAGCATTTT